These 23 T cell receptor beta chains originate from one sample sequenced in a study of shared clonotypes between healthy human individuals. Assay: immunoSEQ multiplex PCR; the TCRdb copy retains only in-frame clones and omits some. The sample consists of under 1 million clones, roughly 92% of them appearing once. It was CD45RO-negative cells, positively selected for CCR7, that made up naive CD8 cells, with terminally differentiated effector memory CD45RA+ cells excluded. Sequenced sample: naive CD8+ T cells sorted from blood. The origin of the receptors is a man aged 25 to 40 in good health.

The chain employs TRBV14 and TRBJ2-7, with TRBD1 identical over 9 bases. The CDR3 sequence is 14 residues long. CDR1 and CDR2 (germline): SGHDN, FVKESK. V trimming: 2 bases; J trimming: 3 bases; junction bases outside the gene matches: 2. This CDR3 reads CASSQTTGGYEQYF. The CDR3 DNA follows: TGTGCCAGCAGCCAAACGACAGGGGGCTACGAGCAGTACTTC. Together with reference TRBV14 and TRBJ2-7, the CDR3 gives the full variable domain: EAGVTQFPSHSVIEKGQTVTLRCDPISGHDNLYWYRRVMGKEIKFLLHFVKESKQDESGMPNNRFLAERTGGTYSTLKVQPAELEDSGVYFCASSQTTGGYEQYFGPGTRLTVT.

The chain combines TRBV30 with TRBJ2-7; 11 bases agree with TRBD1. In germline, CDR1 is GTSNPN, CDR2 SVGIG (reference sequence). The V and J ends lost 5 bases and 4 bases, in that order; junction bases with no gene match: 10. The CDR3 has 15 amino acids. The CDR3 coding sequence is TGTGCCTGGGAACCGGGACAGGGGGTATCTTACGAGCAGTACTTC. Protein: CAWEPGQGVSYEQYF.

The rearrangement links TRBV27 to TRBJ2-5; possibly TRBD1 or TRBD2 for D (5 bases each). The germline V and J ends were trimmed by 1 base and 4 bases, with 10 bases remaining between them. The CDR3 sequence is 14 residues long. Looked up from germline, CDR1 is MNHEY and CDR2 is SMNVEV (reference sequence). In nucleotides, the CDR3 is TGTGCCAGCAGTTTATTTGGGACGGGAGAGACCCAGTACTTC. Translated, it gives CASSLFGTGETQYF.

This chain connects TRBV25-1 to TRBJ2-7; TRBD1 agrees at 9 bases. The V gene end was trimmed by 6 bases and the J gene end by 5 bases; junction bases not matched to a gene: 8. CDR3 length: 14 amino acids. Germline CDR1 MGHDK, CDR2 SYGVNS. The CDR3 bases are TGTGCCAGCAGAACCGGGACAGGGTCCCACGAGCAGTACTTC. Amino acids: CASRTGTGSHEQYF.

The chain has TRBV9 and TRBJ2-7; 7 nucleotides line up with TRBD1. Unmatched junction bases numbered 11, after V lost 3 bases and J lost 2 bases. CDR3 length: 16 amino acids. CDR1 SGDLS and CDR2 YYNGEE come from the germline V gene. Written as DNA, the CDR3 is TGTGCCAGCAGCGGTTCAACGACAGGGTCACCCTACGAGCAGTACTTC. It is translated as CASSGSTTGSPYEQYF.

The chain carries TRBV5-1 and TRBJ2-7; TRBD1 aligns across 10 bases. Trimming at V came to 4 bases and at J to 6 bases, leaving 7 bases not matched to a gene. The germline V gene has CDR1 SGHRS and CDR2 YFSETQ. CDR3 length: 14 residues. The CDR3 region is CASSLRQGAGEQYF. The CDR3 coding sequence is TGCGCCAGCAGCCTACGACAGGGGGCGGGCGAGCAGTACTTC.

This clone was seen a single time. The rearrangement links TRBV6-1 to TRBJ2-3; D possibly corresponds to TRBD1 (6 bases). The CDR3 is 15 amino acids. Trimming removed 2 bases at V and 0 bases at J, with 9 bases between. Germline CDR1 and CDR2: MNHNS and SASEGT. CDR3 protein: CASSERTVSTDTQYF. CDR3 DNA sequence: TGTGCCAGCAGTGAAAGGACAGTTAGCACAGATACGCAGTATTTT.

This chain uses TRBV4-2 with TRBJ2-1, with 7 positions matching TRBD2. Losses at the gene ends were 2 bases for V and 5 bases for J; bases not matched to a gene: 15. The germline V gene encodes CDR1 LGHNA and CDR2 YNFKEQ. The CDR3 extends over 18 amino acids. The CDR3 is CASSQNSGLAVLDNEQFF. Written as DNA, the CDR3 is TGTGCCAGCAGCCAAAATTCCGGGCTAGCGGTCCTGGACAATGAGCAGTTCTTC.

With regard to this clone: This sequence may be a read error, since a much larger clone differs from it by one base. The V call is TRBV7-8, the J call TRBJ2-4; D is perhaps TRBD2 (7 bases). The V gene lost 5 bases and the J gene lost 8 bases, with 16 bases spanning the gap. Germline V lookup: CDR1 SGHVS, CDR2 FQNEAQ. The length of the CDR3 is 14 residues. The chain's CDR3 is CASSQGLGGDIQYF. The CDR3 DNA sequence: TGTGCCAGCAGCCAGGGGCTGGGGGGGGACATTCAGTACTTC.

The genes are TRBV15 and TRBJ2-3; D may be TRBD2 (5 bases). The CDR3 contains 19 residues. V lost 0 bases, J lost 1 base, and 20 bases lay in between. Germline CDR1 LNHNV, CDR2 YYDKDF (reference sequence). In DNA form, the CDR3 reads TGTGCCACCAGCAGAGACCCCTTCCTTAGCGAAAGTGGCACAGATACGCAGTATTTT. It specifies CATSRDPFLSESGTDTQYF. The entire variable domain, with the rest obtained from reference TRBV15 and TRBJ2-3, is as follows: DAMVIQNPRYQVTQFGKPVTLSCSQTLNHNVMYWYQQKSSQAPKLLFHYYDKDFNNEADTPDNFQSRRPNTSFCFLDIRSPGLGDTAMYLCATSRDPFLSESGTDTQYFGPGTRLTVL.

The chain is built from TRBV7-9 and TRBJ2-2, with TRBD1 identical over 7 bases. CDR1 is SEHNR and CDR2 is FQNEAQ in the germline V gene (reference sequence). CDR3 size: 17 residues. Trimming removed 3 bases from V and 2 bases from J; junction bases left unmatched: 9. The CDR3 nucleotides read TGTGCCAGCAGCTTGGAGACAGGGATTAAAAACACCGGGGAGCTGTTTTTT. It encodes CASSLETGIKNTGELFF.

The gene calls are TRBV4-1 and TRBJ2-7, with a tentative D call TRBD2 (6 bases). CDR3 size: 15 residues. Trimming removed 0 bases from V and 1 base from J, with 10 bases in between. Germline V gene data show CDR1 as MGHRA and CDR2 as YSYEKL. The CDR3 DNA sequence: TGCGCCAGCAGCCAAGAACCGGGGGAATCCTACGAGCAGTACTTC. Protein: CASSQEPGESYEQYF.

The chain employs TRBV10-3 and TRBJ1-5; D perhaps matches TRBD1 (6 bases). CDR1 and CDR2 from the germline V gene are ENHRY and SYGVKD. The CDR3 runs to 15 residues. V was shortened by 4 bases and J by 0 bases, with 10 bases between the two germline ends. CDR3 bases: TGTGCCATCAGTGGGACAGACTATAGCAATCAGCCCCAGCATTTT. Its protein is CAISGTDYSNQPQHF.

The V gene is TRBV9, the J gene TRBJ2-7; 12 bases fit TRBD2. This CDR3 contains 15 residues. The germline V gene has CDR1 SGDLS and CDR2 YYNGEE. Trimming removed 0 bases from V and 6 bases from J; junction bases left unmatched: 4. CDR3 coding DNA: TGTGCCAGCAGCGTAGGGGCTAGCGGGAGGGGCGAGCAGTACTTC. Translated, it gives CASSVGASGRGEQYF.

This clone appeared once. The chain combines TRBV5-6 with TRBJ2-7, with D tentatively TRBD1 or TRBD2 (5 bases each). The CDR3 spans 13 residues. The V end was cut by 4 bases, the J end by 6 bases, with 14 bases between. Germline V gene data show CDR1 as SGHDT and CDR2 as YYEEEE. This CDR3 reads CASSDPTGLEQYF. CDR3 nucleotides: TGTGCCAGCAGCGACCCAACGGGGCTCGAGCAGTACTTC.

The chain uses TRBV7-2 and TRBJ2-6; the match to TRBD1 covers 8 bases. CDR3 size: 18 residues. CDR1 and CDR2 from the germline V gene are SGHTA and FQGNSA. J lost 4 bases, V lost 5 bases, and 13 bases had no gene match. The CDR3 loop reads CASSPEPGGAYGANVLTF. DNA for the CDR3: TGTGCCAGCAGCCCGGAACCAGGGGGCGCTTACGGGGCCAACGTCCTGACTTTC.

This rearrangement joins TRBV4-3 to TRBJ2-1; D uncertain. Germline V gives CDR1 LGHNA, CDR2 YSLEER. The CDR3 sequence is 16 residues long. The V gene lost 0 bases and the J gene lost 6 bases, with 15 bases spanning the gap. The CDR3 nucleotides are TGCGCCAGCAGCCAAGATCACCCGTCCTCTCTCAATGAGCAGTTCTTC. Protein sequence: CASSQDHPSSLNEQFF.

This rearrangement joins TRBV7-8 to TRBJ2-1, with 10 positions matching TRBD2. Germline lookup yields CDR1 SGHVS and CDR2 FQNEAQ. This CDR3 spans 16 amino acids. V was clipped by 6 bases and J by 1 base; unmatched bases: 6. DNA for the CDR3: TGTGCCAGCAGTGGGACTAGCGTTACATCCTACAATGAGCAGTTCTTC. Translation gives CASSGTSVTSYNEQFF.

The chain carries TRBV20-1 and TRBJ2-1; 9 bases line up with TRBD1. This CDR3 region has 11 residues. V lost 4 bases to trimming and J lost 9 bases; unmatched junction nucleotides: 1. CDR1 and CDR2 (germline): DFQATT, SNEGSKA (reference sequence). The CDR3 is CSAKGQGEQFF. CDR3 bases: TGCAGTGCTAAGGGACAGGGTGAGCAGTTCTTC.

This clone was counted a single time. This rearrangement joins TRBV7-9 to TRBJ1-1; no clear D gene. Germline CDR1 and CDR2: SEHNR and FQNEAQ (reference sequence). This CDR3 spans 12 amino acids. V shed 0 bases and J shed 7 bases, with 6 bases lying between them. In DNA, the CDR3 is TGTGCCAGCAGCTTAGCAAGGGTTGAAGCTTTCTTT. Protein: CASSLARVEAFF.

This clone was found many times. The chain joins TRBV29-1 to TRBJ2-4; perhaps TRBD2 as D (5 bases). Trimming shortened V by 3 bases and J by 4 bases, and 16 bases separated the two germline ends. Germline CDR1 and CDR2: SQVTM and ANQGSEA. CDR3 length: 15 amino acids. CDR3 DNA sequence: TGCAGCGTTGAGATTCCCGGGGTTTTGAAAAACATTCAGTACTTC. The encoded protein is CSVEIPGVLKNIQYF.

The V gene is TRBV10-3, the J gene TRBJ2-7; D is uncertain. The CDR3 is 14 amino acids. The V and J ends lost 0 bases and 5 bases respectively, with 11 bases between them. Germline-derived CDR1 and CDR2 are ENHRY and SYGVKD. The CDR3 region is CAISESSYSHEQYF. CDR3 sequence (DNA): TGTGCCATCAGTGAGTCCTCTTATTCCCACGAGCAGTACTTC.

The rearrangement links TRBV30 to TRBJ2-7; D unresolved. CDR1 is GTSNPN, CDR2 SVGIG, per germline (reference sequence). The V and J ends lost 2 bases and 2 bases respectively, with 7 bases between them. The CDR3 sequence is 12 residues long. The CDR3 spells CAWSHQAYEQYF. For the CDR3, the DNA is TGTGCCTGGAGTCATCAGGCCTACGAGCAGTACTTC.